These 9 T cell receptor beta chains were sequenced from one sample in a study of early T cells in non-severe SARS-CoV-2 infection. One entry per CDR3 protein results from TCRdb running MiXCR on the 5' RACE reads. The repertoire holds about 64,000 distinct CDR3 sequences, with 10% to 12% as singletons. Specimen: whole blood, collected at baseline. The source of these receptors is an adult who was a healthcare worker with PCR-confirmed SARS-CoV-2 infection or an uninfected control (not recorded which).

The chain couples TRBV19 to TRBJ1-1; perhaps TRBD1 as D (5 bases). Trimming removed 6 bases at V and 2 bases at J, with 16 bases between. Germline V gene lookup returns CDR1 LNHDA and CDR2 SQIVND (reference sequence). The CDR3 has 15 amino acids. CDR3 in DNA: TGTGCCAGTAGGTTTCGAGGGGATCTAAACACTGAAGCTTTCTTT. Residues: CASRFRGDLNTEAFF.

The chain has TRBV7-3 and TRBJ2-2; D unresolved. The germline gives CDR1 SGHTA, CDR2 FQGTGA. V lost 6 bases, J lost 4 bases, and 6 bases lay in between. This CDR3 has 12 residues. The CDR3 DNA is TGTGCCAGCAGATCTAGCACCGGGGAGCTGTTTTTT. It is translated as CASRSSTGELFF.

The CDR3 loop reads CASSYRPGGEQFF. The CDR3 DNA reads as TGTGCCAGCAGTTACAGGCCAGGGGGTGAGCAGTTCTTC. The rearrangement joins TRBV5-6 to TRBJ2-1; TRBD1 aligns across 7 bases. This CDR3 has 13 amino acids. In germline, CDR1 is SGHDT, CDR2 YYEEEE. The trim removed 5 bases at V and 9 bases at J, leaving 8 bases unmatched.

The chain combines TRBV30 with TRBJ2-3, with 8 nucleotides matching TRBD2. The germline CDR1 and CDR2 sequences are GTSNPN and SVGIG (reference sequence). This CDR3 contains 14 residues. V was pared by 1 base and J by 2 bases, with 2 bases of the junction left unmatched. The CDR3 loop is CAWSAGGDTDTQYF. CDR3 nucleotide sequence: TGTGCCTGGAGTGCCGGGGGGGACACAGATACGCAGTATTTT.

This clonotype has at least ten counts. The rearrangement uses TRBV18 and TRBJ1-1, with 9 bases fitting TRBD1. The germline gives CDR1 KGHSH, CDR2 LQKENI. CDR3 length equals 14 residues. V was pared by 3 bases and J by 4 bases, with 3 bases of the junction left unmatched. CDR3 region: CASSPGTGFTEAFF. The CDR3 DNA sequence: TGTGCCAGCTCACCCGGGACAGGGTTCACTGAAGCTTTCTTT.

The V and J genes are TRBV6-6 and TRBJ2-7, with D perhaps TRBD1 or TRBD2 (5 bases each). Trimming stripped 7 bases from V and 0 bases from J, with 19 bases between. This CDR3 spans 16 amino acids. Germline CDR1 is MNHNY and CDR2 is SVGAGI (reference sequence). The CDR3 reads CASTPSGRFYSYEQYF. DNA for the CDR3: TGTGCCAGCACCCCCTCAGGGAGATTTTACTCCTACGAGCAGTACTTC.

The chain is built from TRBV30 and TRBJ2-3; 11 nucleotides match TRBD2. The germline CDR1 and CDR2 sequences are GTSNPN and SVGIG (reference sequence). This CDR3 is 18 amino acids long. V shed 3 bases and J 2 bases; nucleotides not matched to a gene: 13. The CDR3 DNA sequence: TGTGCCTGGAGCCGATTTCTAGCGGGGGGCTCCGCCACAGATACGCAGTATTTT. This translates into CAWSRFLAGGSATDTQYF.

This clonotype was recorded at least ten times. The chain has TRBV3-1 and TRBJ2-7; 10 bases are shared with TRBD2. Trimming took 1 base from V and 3 from J; bases not matched to a gene: 3. Germline CDR1 LGHDT, CDR2 YNNKEL (reference sequence). The CDR3 length is 15 residues. CDR3 amino acids: CASSQGTSGLYEQYF. In nucleotides, the CDR3 is TGTGCCAGCAGCCAAGGGACTAGCGGCCTCTACGAGCAGTACTTC.

This sequence joins TRBV30 and TRBJ1-2, with 10 nucleotides matching TRBD1. The CDR3 covers 13 residues. Germline CDR1 and CDR2: GTSNPN and SVGIG (reference sequence). Trimming removed 3 bases from V and 6 bases from J; junction bases left unmatched: 4. For the CDR3, the DNA is TGTGCCTGGAGCCGGGACAGGGGAGATGGCTACACCTTC. This gives the protein CAWSRDRGDGYTF.